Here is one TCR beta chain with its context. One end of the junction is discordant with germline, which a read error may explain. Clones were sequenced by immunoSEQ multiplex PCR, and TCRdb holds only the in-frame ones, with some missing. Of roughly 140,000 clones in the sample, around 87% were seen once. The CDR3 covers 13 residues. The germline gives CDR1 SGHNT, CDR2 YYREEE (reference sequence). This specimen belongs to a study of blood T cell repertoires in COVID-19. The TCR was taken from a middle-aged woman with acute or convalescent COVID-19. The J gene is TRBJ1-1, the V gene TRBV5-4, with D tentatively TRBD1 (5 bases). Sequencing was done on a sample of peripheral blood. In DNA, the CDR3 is TGTGCCAGCACCTTGGATCAGGGTGGGAAAGCTTTCTTT. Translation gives CASTLDQGGKAFF.